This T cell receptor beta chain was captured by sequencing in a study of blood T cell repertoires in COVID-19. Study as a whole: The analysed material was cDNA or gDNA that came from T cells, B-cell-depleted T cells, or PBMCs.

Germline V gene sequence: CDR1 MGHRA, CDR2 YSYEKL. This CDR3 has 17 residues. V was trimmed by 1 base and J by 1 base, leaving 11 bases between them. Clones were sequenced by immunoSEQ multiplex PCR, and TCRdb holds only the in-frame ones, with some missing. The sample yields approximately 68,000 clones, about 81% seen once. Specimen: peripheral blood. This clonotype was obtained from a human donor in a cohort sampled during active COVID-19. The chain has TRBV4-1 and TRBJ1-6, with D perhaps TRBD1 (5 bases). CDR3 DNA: TGCGCCAGCAGCCAAGTGTATCGGGGGTCCTATAATTCACCCCTCCACTTT. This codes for CASSQVYRGSYNSPLHF.